This record concerns one T cell receptor beta chain sequence. The sample belongs to a study of T cell responses to AZD1222 COVID-19 vaccine. The germline gives CDR1 MNHEY, CDR2 SVGAGI. The CDR3 has 15 amino acids. J lost 3 bases, V lost 7 bases, and 3 bases had no gene match. The table came from immunoSEQ multiplex PCR; TCRdb's copy has only in-frame clones and leaves some out. The table has roughly 150,000 clones, about 92% seen once; the top ten hold approximately 5.3%. Sequencing used peripheral blood, obtained on day 0 of AZD1222 vaccination. The chain has TRBV6-5 and TRBJ2-2; 12 bases fit TRBD2. The clonotype originates from an adult in good health. CDR3 nucleotides: TGTGCCAGCAATCGACTAGCGGGGGACACCGGGGAGCTGTTTTTT. Protein: CASNRLAGDTGELFF.